The 10 T cell receptor beta chains below all came from one sample that was sequenced in a study of identical twins. MiXCR, run by TCRdb on the 5' RACE reads, gives a single entry per CDR3 protein. This repertoire shows about 340,000 distinct CDR3 sequences, more than 9% found once; its top ten account for just over 7%. These data were likewise used in another study, on yellow fever vaccine responses in identical twins.

The source material was CD8+ T cells sorted from blood. The receptors shown here come from a woman under 30 in good health.

This chain links TRBV5-5 with TRBJ2-7, with D perhaps TRBD2 (5 bases). The CDR3 sequence is 16 residues long. Trimming left V 6 bases short and J 0 bases short, with 19 bases between. The germline V gene has CDR1 SGHKS and CDR2 YYEKEE (reference sequence). In DNA form, the CDR3 reads TGTGCCAGCACCCAAGTGGGTGCGGGTTTCTCCTACGAGCAGTACTTC. Residues: CASTQVGAGFSYEQYF.

The rearrangement uses TRBV6-5 and TRBJ2-3, with a weak D call TRBD1 (6 bases). There are 15 residues in the CDR3. The V end was cut by 4 bases, the J end by 1 base, with 12 bases between. CDR1 MNHEY and CDR2 SVGAGI come from the germline V gene. The CDR3 region has the DNA TGTGCCAGCAGTTCCACAGGGTCGGGCACAGATACGCAGTATTTT. Protein product: CASSSTGSGTDTQYF.

This chain's CDR3 is CASSFLLAGDYNEQFF. The CDR3 DNA reads as TGTGCCAGCAGTTTCCTCCTAGCGGGAGACTACAATGAGCAGTTCTTC. The chain combines TRBV12-3 or TRBV12-4 with TRBJ2-1; 10 positions match TRBD2. This CDR3 has 16 residues. Unmatched junction bases numbered 5, after V lost 3 bases and J lost 3 bases.

This clonotype was detected only a few times. The chain links TRBV7-8 to TRBJ1-2; D may be TRBD1 (5 bases). In germline, CDR1 is SGHVS, CDR2 FQNEAQ. The CDR3 is made up of 14 amino acids. Trimming removed 3 bases at V and 0 bases at J, with 8 bases between. The CDR3 sequence: CASSFQGPNYGYTF. The CDR3, as DNA: TGTGCCAGCAGCTTTCAGGGACCTAACTATGGCTACACCTTC.

This clonotype has a handful of counts. The rearrangement uses TRBV29-1 and TRBJ2-1; D gene ambiguous. The CDR3 totals 13 residues. Trimming cost V 0 bases and J 0 bases, with 3 bases left between them. CDR1 and CDR2 (germline): SQVTM, ANQGSEA. CDR3 sequence (DNA): TGCAGCGTTGAAGATAGCTCCTACAATGAGCAGTTCTTC. Protein sequence: CSVEDSSYNEQFF.

The gene calls are TRBV28 and TRBJ2-5; 8 positions match TRBD1. The CDR3 spans 16 residues. Germline trimming cut 1 base from V and 3 bases from J; bases unmatched to any gene: 7. The germline gives CDR1 MDHEN, CDR2 SYDVKM. The CDR3 DNA reads as TGTGCCAGCAGTTTATCCCCGACAGGGGTCAAAGAGACCCAGTACTTC. Encoded protein: CASSLSPTGVKETQYF.

V is TRBV29-1 and J is TRBJ2-1; 11 bases match TRBD2. The CDR3 spans 15 residues. Germline V gene data show CDR1 as SQVTM and CDR2 as ANQGSEA. V was clipped by 1 base and J by 3 bases; unmatched bases: 2. The CDR3 loop is CSVEGLAGFYNEQFF. As DNA, the CDR3 is TGCAGCGTTGAAGGACTAGCGGGATTCTACAATGAGCAGTTCTTC.

This clonotype was found a few times. The chain employs TRBV15 and TRBJ2-5; possible D gene TRBD1, 6 bases. Germline CDR1 reads LNHNV; CDR2 reads YYDKDF (reference sequence). The CDR3 sequence is 14 residues long. Trimming shortened V by 4 bases and J by 1 base, and 10 bases separated the two germline ends. This chain's CDR3 is CATSKTGPQETQYF. CDR3 in DNA: TGTGCCACCAGCAAAACAGGGCCCCAAGAGACCCAGTACTTC.

CDR3 amino acids: CATSDRADTEAFF. The CDR3 DNA follows: TGTGCCACCAGTGATCGGGCAGACACTGAAGCTTTCTTT. The genes are TRBV24-1 and TRBJ1-1, with unresolved D. Per germline, CDR1 KGHDR and CDR2 SFDVKD. This CDR3 comprises 13 residues. Trimming took off 3 bases at V and 3 bases at J, with 7 bases between the two ends.

This sequence joins TRBV28 and TRBJ2-3, with 7 positions matching TRBD2. CDR1 is MDHEN and CDR2 is SYDVKM in the germline V gene. The CDR3 is 15 residues long. With V trimmed by 6 bases and J by 2 bases, 8 bases remained unmatched. CDR3 in amino acids: CASSLGTTNTDTQYF. DNA for the CDR3: TGTGCCAGCAGCCTCGGGACTACTAACACAGATACGCAGTATTTT.